This TCR beta chain stems from a study of T cell responses to AZD1222 COVID-19 vaccine. V lost 6 bases to trimming and J lost 1 base, with 15 bases between them. Per the germline V gene, CDR1 is KGHSH and CDR2 is LQKENI. The CDR3 length is 15 residues. Repertoires were generated with immunoSEQ multiplex PCR, while TCRdb's copy carries only in-frame clones and drops some. The data show 77,000 or so clones, with around 91% seen just once and approximately 30% held by the top ten. This TCR was sampled from an adult in good health. This sequence joins TRBV18 and TRBJ2-5; the D gene is possibly TRBD2 (5 bases). The source was peripheral blood, collected on day 0 of AZD1222 vaccination. The CDR3 nucleotides read TGTGCCAGCTCGCAAAGCGGAAAATTCCAAGAGACCCAGTACTTC. Its protein product is CASSQSGKFQETQYF. The entire variable domain, with the rest obtained from reference TRBV18 and TRBJ2-5, is as follows: NAGVMQNPRHLVRRRGQEARLRCSPMKGHSHVYWYRQLPEEGLKFMVYLQKENIIDESGMPKERFSAEFPKEGPSILRIQQVVRGDSAAYFCASSQSGKFQETQYFGPGTRLLVL.